This entry features one T cell receptor (beta chain) sequence. Its target is unknown. This entry is derived from a study of vaccination effects on CD4 cells after COVID-19. The V end was cut by 6 bases, the J end by 1 base, with 18 bases between. The CDR3 length is 17 residues. CDR1 is SGHTA, CDR2 FQGTGA, per germline. Ahead of sequencing, the ViraFEST assay grew antigen-specific CD4+ T cells using viral peptide pools. Subsequent to roughly 9 days of culture, CD4+ T cells were isolated. The healthy vaccine recipients, who had no prior SARS-CoV-2 infection, showed negative nucleocapsid antibodies. General observations from the study: Recruitment yielded few convalescent patients, and the study had no early post-infection timepoints.

Produced via immunoSEQ multiplex PCR; TCRdb's table is partial and in-frame only. The repertoire holds about 41,000 clones, with around 77% as singletons. The gene calls are TRBV7-3 and TRBJ1-4, with a possible D match to TRBD1 (6 bases). Sequenced material: CD4+ T cells from PBMCs cultured with HCoV-NL63 spike peptides, taken before COVID-19 vaccination. The clonotype comes from a human donor who received a COVID-19 vaccine. The CDR3 nucleotides are TGTGCCAGCAGACTACGCACAGGGACAAAAACTAATGAAAAACTGTTTTTT. Translating gives CASRLRTGTKTNEKLFF.